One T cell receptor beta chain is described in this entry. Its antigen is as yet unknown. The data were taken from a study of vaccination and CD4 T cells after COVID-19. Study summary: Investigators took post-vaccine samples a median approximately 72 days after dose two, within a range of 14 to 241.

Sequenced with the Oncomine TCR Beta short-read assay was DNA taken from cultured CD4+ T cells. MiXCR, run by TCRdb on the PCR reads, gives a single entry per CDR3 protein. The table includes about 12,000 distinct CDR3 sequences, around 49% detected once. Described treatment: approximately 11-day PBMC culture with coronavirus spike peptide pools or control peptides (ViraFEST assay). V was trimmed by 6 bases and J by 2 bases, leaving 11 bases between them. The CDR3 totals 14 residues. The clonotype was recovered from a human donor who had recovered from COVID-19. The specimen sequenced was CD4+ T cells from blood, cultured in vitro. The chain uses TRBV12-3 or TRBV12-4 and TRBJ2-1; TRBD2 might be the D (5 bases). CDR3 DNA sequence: TGTGCCAGCAGGAGAGCGGAAACCTACAATGAGCAGTTCTTC. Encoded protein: CASRRAETYNEQFF.